Listed below are T cell receptor beta chains from one sample, sequenced in a study of blood T cell repertoires in COVID-19. Generated by immunoSEQ multiplex PCR, the TCRdb table keeps only in-frame clones and is missing some. The data show 70,000 or so clones, 85% seen once. Sequenced sample: peripheral blood. The receptors derive from a woman of 80 years or more with active or convalescent COVID-19. The conserved cysteine and the conserved F or W are not part of the CDR3 here. A D gene is named only where the DNA matches it firmly.

j_call v_call d_call cdr3_aa
TRBJ1-6 TRBV5-1 - ASRLGESSYNSPLH
TRBJ2-6 TRBV2 - ASSEDQSGANVLT
TRBJ1-2 TRBV19 TRBD1 ASREGQMEMWNYGYT
TRBJ1-6 TRBV27 TRBD1 ASTGTAANSPLH
TRBJ2-5 TRBV5-6 TRBD1 ASSLLTGGRETQY
TRBJ2-1 TRBV7-9 - ASSLFSGLNNEQF
TRBJ2-5 TRBV11-3 - ASSRRSPRVQETQY
TRBJ2-1 TRBV7-9 - ASSLRTRGNNEQF
TRBJ2-2 TRBV3-1/TRBV3-2 TRBD1 ASSQSAGGESAGELF
TRBJ2-2 TRBV3-1/TRBV3-2 - ASSQFPGTNTGELF
TRBJ2-2 TRBV24-1 - ATSESTGNTGELF
TRBJ2-7 TRBV6-5 - ASSFPYEQY
TRBJ2-6 TRBV10-1 - ASFTGRHSGANVLT
TRBJ2-7 TRBV4-3 - ASSQPGSYEQY
TRBJ2-7 TRBV21-1 - ASSKDQTGGTLSYEQY
TRBJ1-2 TRBV12-3/TRBV12-4 - ASSPAGEDGYT
TRBJ2-7 TRBV28 - ASSWDTTYEQY
TRBJ1-1 TRBV3-1/TRBV3-2 TRBD1 ASSQGDRGYTEAF
TRBJ2-2 TRBV4-3 TRBD2 ASSQEIGGVTGELF